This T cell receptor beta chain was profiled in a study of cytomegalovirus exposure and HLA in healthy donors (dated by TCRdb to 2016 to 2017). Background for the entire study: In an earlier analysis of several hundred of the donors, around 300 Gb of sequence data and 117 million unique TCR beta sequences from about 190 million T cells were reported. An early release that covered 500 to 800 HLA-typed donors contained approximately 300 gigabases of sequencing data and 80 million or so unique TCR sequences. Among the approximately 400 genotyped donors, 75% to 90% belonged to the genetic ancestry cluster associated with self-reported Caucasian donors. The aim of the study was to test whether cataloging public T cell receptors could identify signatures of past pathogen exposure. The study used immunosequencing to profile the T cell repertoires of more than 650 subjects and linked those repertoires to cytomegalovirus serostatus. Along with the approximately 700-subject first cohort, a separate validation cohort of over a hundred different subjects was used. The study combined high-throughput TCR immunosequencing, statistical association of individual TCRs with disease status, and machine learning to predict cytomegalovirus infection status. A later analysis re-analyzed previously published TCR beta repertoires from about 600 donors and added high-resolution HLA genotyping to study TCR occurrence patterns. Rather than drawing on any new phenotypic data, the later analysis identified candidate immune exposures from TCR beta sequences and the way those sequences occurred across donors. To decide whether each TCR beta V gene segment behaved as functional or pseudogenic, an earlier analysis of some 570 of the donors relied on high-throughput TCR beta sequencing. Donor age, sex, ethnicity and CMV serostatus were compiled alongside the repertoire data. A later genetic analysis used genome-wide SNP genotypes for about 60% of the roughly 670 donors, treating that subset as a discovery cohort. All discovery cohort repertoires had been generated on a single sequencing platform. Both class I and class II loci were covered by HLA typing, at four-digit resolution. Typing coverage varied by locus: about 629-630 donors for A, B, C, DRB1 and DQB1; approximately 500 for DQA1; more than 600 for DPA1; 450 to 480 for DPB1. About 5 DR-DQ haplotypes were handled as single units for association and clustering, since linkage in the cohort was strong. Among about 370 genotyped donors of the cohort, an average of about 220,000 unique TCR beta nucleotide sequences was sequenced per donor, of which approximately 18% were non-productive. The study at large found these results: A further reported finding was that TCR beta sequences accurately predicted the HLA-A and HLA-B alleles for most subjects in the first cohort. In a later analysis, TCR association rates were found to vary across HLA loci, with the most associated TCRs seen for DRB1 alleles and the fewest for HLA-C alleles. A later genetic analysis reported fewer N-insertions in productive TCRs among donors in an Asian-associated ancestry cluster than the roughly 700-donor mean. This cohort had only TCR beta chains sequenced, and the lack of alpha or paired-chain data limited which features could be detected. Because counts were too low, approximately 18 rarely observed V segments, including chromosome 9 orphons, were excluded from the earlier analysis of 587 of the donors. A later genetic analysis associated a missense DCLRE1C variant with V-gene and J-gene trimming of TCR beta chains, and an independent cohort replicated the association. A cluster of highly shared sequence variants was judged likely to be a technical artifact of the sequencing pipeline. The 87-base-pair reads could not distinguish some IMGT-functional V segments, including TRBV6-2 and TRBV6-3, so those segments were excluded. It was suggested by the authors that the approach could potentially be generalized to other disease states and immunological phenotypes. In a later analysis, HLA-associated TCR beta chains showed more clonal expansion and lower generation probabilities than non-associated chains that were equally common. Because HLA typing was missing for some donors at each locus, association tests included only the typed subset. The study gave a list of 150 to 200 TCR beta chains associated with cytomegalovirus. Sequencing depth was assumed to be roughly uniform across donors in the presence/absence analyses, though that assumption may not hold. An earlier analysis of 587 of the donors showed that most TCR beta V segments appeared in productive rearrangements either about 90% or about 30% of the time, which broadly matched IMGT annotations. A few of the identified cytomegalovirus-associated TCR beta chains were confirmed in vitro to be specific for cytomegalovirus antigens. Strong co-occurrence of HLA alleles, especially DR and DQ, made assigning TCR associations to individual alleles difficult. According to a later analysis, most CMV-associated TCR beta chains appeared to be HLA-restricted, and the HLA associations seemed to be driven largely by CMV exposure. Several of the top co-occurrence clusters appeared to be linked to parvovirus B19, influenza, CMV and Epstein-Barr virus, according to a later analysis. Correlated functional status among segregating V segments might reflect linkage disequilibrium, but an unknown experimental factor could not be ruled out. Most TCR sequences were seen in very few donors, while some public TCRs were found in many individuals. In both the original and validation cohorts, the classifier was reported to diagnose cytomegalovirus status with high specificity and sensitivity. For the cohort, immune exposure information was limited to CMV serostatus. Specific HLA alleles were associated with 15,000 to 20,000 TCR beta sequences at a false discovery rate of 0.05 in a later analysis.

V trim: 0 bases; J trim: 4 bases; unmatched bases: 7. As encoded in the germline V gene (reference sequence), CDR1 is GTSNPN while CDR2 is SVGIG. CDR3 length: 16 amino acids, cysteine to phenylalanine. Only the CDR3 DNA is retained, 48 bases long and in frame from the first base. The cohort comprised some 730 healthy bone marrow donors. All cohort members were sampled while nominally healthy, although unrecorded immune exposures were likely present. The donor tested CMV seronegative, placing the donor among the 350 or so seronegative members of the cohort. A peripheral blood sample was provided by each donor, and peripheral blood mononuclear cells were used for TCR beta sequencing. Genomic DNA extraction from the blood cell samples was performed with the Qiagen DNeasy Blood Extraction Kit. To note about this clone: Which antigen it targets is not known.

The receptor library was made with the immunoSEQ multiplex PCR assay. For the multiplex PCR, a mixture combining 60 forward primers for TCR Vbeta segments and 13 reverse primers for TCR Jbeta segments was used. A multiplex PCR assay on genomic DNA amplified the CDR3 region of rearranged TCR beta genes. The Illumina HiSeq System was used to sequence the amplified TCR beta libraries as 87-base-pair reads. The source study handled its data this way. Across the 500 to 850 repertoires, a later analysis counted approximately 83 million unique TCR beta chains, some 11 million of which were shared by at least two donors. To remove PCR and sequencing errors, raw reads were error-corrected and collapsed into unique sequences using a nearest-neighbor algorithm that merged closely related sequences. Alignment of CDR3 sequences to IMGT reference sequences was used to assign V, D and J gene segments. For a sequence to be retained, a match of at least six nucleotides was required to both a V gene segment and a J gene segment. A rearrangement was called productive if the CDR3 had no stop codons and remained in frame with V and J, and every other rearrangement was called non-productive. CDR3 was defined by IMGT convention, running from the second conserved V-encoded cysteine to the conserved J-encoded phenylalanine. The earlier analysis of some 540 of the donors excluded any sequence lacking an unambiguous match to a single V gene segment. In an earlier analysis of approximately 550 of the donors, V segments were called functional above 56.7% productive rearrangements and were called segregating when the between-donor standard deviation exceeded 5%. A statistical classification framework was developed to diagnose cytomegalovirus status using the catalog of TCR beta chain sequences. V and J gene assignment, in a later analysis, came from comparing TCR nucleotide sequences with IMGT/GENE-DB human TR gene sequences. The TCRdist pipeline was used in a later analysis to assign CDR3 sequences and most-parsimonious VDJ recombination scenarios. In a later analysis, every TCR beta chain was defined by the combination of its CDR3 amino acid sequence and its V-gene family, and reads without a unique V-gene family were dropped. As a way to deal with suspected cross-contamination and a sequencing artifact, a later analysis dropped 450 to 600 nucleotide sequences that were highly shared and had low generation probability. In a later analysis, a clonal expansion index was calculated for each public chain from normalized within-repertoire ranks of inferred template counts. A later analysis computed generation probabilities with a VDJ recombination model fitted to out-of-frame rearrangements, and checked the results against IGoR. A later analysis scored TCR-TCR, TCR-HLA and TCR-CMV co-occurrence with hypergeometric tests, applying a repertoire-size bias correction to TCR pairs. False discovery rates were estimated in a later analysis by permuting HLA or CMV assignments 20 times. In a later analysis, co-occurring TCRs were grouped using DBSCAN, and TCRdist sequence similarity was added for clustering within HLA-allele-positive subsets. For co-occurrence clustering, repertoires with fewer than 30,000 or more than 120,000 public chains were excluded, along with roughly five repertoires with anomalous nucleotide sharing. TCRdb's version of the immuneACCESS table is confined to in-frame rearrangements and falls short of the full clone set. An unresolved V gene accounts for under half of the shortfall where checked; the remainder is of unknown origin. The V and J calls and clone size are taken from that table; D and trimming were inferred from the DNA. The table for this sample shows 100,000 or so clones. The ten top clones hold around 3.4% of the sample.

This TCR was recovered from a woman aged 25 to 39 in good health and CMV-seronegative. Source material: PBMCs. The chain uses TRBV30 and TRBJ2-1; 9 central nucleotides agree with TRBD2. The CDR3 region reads CAWSVALAGRYNEQFF. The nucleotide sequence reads TGTGCCTGGAGTGTAGCCCTAGCGGGGCGTTACAATGAGCAGTTCTTC.